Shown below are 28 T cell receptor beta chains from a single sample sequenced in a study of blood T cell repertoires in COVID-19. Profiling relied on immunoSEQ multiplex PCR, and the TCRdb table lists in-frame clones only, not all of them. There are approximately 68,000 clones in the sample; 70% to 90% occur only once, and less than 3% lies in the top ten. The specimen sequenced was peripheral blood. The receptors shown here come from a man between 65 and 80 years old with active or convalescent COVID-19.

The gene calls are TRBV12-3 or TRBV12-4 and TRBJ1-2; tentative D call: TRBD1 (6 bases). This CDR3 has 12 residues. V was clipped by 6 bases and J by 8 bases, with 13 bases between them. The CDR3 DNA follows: TGTGCCAGCAGATTACAGGGAGGAGGCTACACCTTC. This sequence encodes CASRLQGGGYTF.

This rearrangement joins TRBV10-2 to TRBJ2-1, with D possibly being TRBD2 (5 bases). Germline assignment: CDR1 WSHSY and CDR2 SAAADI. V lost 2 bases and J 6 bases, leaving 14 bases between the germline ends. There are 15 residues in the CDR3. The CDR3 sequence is CASSEGERLGNEQFF. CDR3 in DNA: TGCGCCAGCAGTGAGGGGGAGAGGCTGGGCAATGAGCAGTTCTTC.

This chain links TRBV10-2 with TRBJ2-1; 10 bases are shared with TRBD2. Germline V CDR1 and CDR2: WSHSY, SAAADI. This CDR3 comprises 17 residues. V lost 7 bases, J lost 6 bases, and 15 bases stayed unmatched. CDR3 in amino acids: CASTPIAGGHSGNEQFF. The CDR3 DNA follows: TGCGCCAGCACCCCTATAGCGGGAGGCCACTCGGGCAATGAGCAGTTCTTC.

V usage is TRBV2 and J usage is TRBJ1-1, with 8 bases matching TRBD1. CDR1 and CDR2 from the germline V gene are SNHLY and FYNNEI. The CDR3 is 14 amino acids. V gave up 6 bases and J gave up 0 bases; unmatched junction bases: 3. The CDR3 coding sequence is TGTGCCAGCAGGGACAGGGACATGAACACTGAAGCTTTCTTT. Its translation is CASRDRDMNTEAFF.

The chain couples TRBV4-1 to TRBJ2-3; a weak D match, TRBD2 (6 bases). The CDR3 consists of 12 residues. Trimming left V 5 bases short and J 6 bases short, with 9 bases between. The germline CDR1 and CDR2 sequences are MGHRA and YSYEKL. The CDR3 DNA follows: TGCGCCAGCAGCTATGGGGGGGATACGCAGTATTTT. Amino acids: CASSYGGDTQYF.

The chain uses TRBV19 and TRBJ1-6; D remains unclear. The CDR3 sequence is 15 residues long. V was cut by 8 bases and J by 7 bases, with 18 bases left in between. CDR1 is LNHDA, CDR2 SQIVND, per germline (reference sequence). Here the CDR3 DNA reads TGTGCCAGTCGCGGGAGCCGGGATCAGAATTCACCCCTCCACTTT. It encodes CASRGSRDQNSPLHF.

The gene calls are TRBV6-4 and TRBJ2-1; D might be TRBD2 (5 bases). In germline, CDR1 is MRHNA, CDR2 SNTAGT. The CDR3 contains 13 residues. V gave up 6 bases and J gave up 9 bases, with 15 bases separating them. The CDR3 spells CASSGLQGGEQFF. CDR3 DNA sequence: TGTGCCAGCAGCGGACTCCAAGGCGGTGAGCAGTTCTTC.

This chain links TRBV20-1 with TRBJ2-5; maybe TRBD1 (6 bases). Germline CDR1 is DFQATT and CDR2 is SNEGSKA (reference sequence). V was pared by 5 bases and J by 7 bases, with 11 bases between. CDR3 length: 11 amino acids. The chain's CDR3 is CSAPSRGTQYF. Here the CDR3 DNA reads TGCAGTGCTCCCAGCAGGGGGACCCAGTACTTC.

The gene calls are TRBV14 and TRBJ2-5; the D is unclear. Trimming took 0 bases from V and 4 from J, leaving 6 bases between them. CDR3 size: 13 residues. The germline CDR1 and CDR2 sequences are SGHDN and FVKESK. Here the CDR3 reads CASSQDGRETQYF. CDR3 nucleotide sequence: TGTGCCAGCAGCCAAGATGGCCGAGAGACCCAGTACTTC.

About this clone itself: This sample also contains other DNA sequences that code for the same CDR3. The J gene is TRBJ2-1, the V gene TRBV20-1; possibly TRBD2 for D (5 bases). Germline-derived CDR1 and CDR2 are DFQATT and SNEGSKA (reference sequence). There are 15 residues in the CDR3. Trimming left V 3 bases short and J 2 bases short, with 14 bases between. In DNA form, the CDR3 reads TGCAGTGCTAGTCGGGGTAGCTTCGCCTACAATGAGCAGTTCTTC. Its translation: CSASRGSFAYNEQFF.

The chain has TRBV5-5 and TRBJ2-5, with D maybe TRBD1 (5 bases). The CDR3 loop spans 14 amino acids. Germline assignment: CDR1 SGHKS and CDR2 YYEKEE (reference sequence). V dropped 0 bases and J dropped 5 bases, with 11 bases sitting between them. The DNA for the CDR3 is TGTGCCAGCAGCTTGGTGGCAGGGATGGAGACCCAGTACTTC. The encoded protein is CASSLVAGMETQYF. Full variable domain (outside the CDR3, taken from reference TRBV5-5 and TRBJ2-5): DAGVTQSPTHLIKTRGQQVTLRCSPISGHKSVSWYQQVLGQGPQFIFQYYEKEERGRGNFPDRFSARQFPNYSSELNVNALLLGDSALYLCASSLVAGMETQYFGPGTRLLVL.

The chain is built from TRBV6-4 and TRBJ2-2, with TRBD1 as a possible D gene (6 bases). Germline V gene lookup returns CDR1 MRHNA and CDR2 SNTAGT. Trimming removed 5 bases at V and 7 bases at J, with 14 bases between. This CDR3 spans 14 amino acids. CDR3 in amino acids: CASSSGTRGGELFF. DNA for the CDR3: TGTGCCAGCAGTTCCGGGACAAGAGGCGGGGAGCTGTTTTTT.

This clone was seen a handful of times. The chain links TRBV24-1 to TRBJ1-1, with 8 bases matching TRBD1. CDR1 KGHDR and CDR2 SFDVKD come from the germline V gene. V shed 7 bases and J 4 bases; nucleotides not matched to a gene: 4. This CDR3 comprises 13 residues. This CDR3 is CATRGGQGTEAFF. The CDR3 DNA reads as TGTGCCACCAGGGGAGGACAGGGCACTGAAGCTTTCTTT.

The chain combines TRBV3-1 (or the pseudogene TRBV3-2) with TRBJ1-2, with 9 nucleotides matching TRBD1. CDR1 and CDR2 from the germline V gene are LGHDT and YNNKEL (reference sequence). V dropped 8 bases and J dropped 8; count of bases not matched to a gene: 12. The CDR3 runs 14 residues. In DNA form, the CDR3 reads TGTGCCAGCCTGTCCGGGACAGGGATTGGAGGCTACACCTTC. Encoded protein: CASLSGTGIGGYTF.

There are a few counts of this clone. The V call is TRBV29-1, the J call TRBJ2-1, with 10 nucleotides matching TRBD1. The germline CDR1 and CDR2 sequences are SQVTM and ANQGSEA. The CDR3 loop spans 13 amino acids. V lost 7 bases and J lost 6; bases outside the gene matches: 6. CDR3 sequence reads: CSAGTGDVNEQFF. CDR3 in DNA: TGCAGCGCCGGGACAGGGGATGTCAATGAGCAGTTCTTC.

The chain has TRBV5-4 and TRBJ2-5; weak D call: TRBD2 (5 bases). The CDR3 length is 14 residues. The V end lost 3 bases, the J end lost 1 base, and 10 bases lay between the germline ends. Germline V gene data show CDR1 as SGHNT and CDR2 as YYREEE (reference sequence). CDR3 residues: CASSSEGGQETQYF. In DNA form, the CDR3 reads TGTGCCAGCAGCTCCGAGGGTGGCCAAGAGACCCAGTACTTC.

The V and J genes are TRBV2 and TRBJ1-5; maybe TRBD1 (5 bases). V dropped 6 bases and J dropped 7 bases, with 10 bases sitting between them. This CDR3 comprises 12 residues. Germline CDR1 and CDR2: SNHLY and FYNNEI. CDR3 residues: CASRGGAQPQHF. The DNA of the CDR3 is TGTGCCAGCAGGGGGGGTGCCCAGCCCCAGCATTTT.

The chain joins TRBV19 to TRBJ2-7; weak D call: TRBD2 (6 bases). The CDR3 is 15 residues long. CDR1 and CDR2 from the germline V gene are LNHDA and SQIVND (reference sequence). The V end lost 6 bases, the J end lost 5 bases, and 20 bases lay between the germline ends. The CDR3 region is CASSSPGALRDEQYF. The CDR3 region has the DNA TGTGCCAGTAGCTCACCGGGAGCTCTAAGGGACGAGCAGTACTTC.

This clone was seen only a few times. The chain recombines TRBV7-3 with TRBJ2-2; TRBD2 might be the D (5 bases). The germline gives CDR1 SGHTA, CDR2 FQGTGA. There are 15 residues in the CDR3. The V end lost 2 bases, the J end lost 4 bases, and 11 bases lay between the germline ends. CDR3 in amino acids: CASSLASMGTGELFF. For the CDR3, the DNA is TGTGCCAGCAGCTTAGCTAGCATGGGCACCGGGGAGCTGTTTTTT.

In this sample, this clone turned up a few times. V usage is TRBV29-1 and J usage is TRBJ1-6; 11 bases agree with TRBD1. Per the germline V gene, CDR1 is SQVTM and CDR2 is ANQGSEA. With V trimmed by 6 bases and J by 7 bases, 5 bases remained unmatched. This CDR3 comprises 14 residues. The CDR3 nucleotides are TGCAGCGTGAGGGACAGGGGGAGGAATTCACCCCTCCACTTT. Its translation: CSVRDRGRNSPLHF.

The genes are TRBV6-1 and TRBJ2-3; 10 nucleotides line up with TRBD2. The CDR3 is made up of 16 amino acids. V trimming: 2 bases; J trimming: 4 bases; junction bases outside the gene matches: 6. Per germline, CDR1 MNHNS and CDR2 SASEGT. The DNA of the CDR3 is TGTGCCAGCAGTGAAATTCCAGCGGGAGGGGCAGATACGCAGTATTTT. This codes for CASSEIPAGGADTQYF.

The DNA of the CDR3 is TGTGCCAGCAGTCCCCTTTACAGGCACACTGAAGCTTTCTTT. Amino acids: CASSPLYRHTEAFF. The chain recombines TRBV27 with TRBJ1-1, with D possibly being TRBD1 (5 bases). The CDR3 loop spans 14 amino acids. Trimming took 5 bases from V and 3 from J, leaving 13 bases between them. From germline, CDR1 is MNHEY and CDR2 SMNVEV (reference sequence).

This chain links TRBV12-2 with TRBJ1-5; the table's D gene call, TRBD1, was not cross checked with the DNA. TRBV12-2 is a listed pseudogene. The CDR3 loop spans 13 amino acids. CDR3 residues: CASRFTGYQPQHF. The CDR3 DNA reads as TGTGCAAGTCGCTTTACAGGGTATCAGCCCCAGCATTTT.

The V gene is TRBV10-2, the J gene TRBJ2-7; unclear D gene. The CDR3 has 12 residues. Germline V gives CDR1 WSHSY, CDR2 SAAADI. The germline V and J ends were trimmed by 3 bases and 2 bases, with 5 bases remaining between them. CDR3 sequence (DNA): TGCGCCAGCAGTGAACTGGCCTACGAGCAGTACTTC. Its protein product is CASSELAYEQYF.

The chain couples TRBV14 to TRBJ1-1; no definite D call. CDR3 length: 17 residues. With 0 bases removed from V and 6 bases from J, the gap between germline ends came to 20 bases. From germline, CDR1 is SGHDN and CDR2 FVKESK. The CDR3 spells CASSQEARGSRLAEAFF. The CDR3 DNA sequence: TGTGCCAGCAGCCAAGAGGCGCGCGGATCACGTCTCGCTGAAGCTTTCTTT.

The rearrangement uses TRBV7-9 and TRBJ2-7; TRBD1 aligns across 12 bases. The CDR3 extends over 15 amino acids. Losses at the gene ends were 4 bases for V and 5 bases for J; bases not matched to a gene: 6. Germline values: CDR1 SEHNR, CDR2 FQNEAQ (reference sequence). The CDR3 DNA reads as TGTGCCAGCAGCTCTGGGACAGGGGGCACAGACGAGCAGTACTTC. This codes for CASSSGTGGTDEQYF.

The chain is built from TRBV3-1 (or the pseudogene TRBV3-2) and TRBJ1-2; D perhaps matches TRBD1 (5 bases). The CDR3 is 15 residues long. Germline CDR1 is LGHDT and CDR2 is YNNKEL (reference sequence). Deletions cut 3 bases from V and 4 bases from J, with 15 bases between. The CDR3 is CASSHAVGRGYGYTF. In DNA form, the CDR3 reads TGTGCCAGCAGCCACGCGGTGGGGCGAGGCTATGGCTACACCTTC.

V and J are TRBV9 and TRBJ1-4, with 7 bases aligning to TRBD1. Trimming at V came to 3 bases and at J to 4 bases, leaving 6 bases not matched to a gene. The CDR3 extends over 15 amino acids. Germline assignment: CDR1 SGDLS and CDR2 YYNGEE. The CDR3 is CASSGNRGGNEKLFF. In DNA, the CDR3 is TGTGCCAGCAGCGGCAACAGGGGTGGTAATGAAAAACTGTTTTTT.